This is a list of T cell receptor beta chains from one sample in a study of blood T cell repertoires in COVID-19. TCRdb keeps only in-frame clones here, not all; method: immunoSEQ multiplex PCR. The sample comprises hundreds of thousands of clones, 80% to 90% of which are singletons, and roughly 1.6% rests with the top ten. Sequencing used peripheral blood. All receptors derive from a woman aged 40 to 49 who had recovered from COVID-19. Both conserved end residues are part of each CDR3. D genes are given only for firm matches. A row's size may be missing; if present it is once, few, many or a size class.

v_call	j_call	clone_size	d_call	cdr3_aa	cdr3_nt
TRBV5-1	TRBJ2-7	-	TRBD1	CASSFLTGLDEQYF	TGCGCCAGCAGCTTCTTGACAGGGTTAGACGAGCAGTACTTC
TRBV7-2	TRBJ2-3	-	-	CASSPGLDTDTQYF	TGTGCCAGCAGCCCGGGACTTGACACAGATACGCAGTATTTT
TRBV4-1	TRBJ1-6	-	TRBD1	CASSQDRIPTRKKYNSPLHF	TGCGCCAGCAGCCAGGACAGGATTCCTACGAGGAAAAAATATAATTCACCCCTCCACTTT
TRBV27	TRBJ2-3	-	TRBD1	CASRRQGAGDTQYF	TGTGCCAGTAGGCGACAGGGGGCGGGAGATACGCAGTATTTT
TRBV2	TRBJ1-5	-	-	CASRRWSQPQHF	TGTGCCAGCAGGAGGTGGAGTCAGCCCCAGCATTTT
TRBV11-2	TRBJ1-4	-	-	CASSRGRQGGEKLFF	TGTGCCAGCAGCCGAGGTCGGCAGGGTGGTGAAAAACTGTTTTTT
TRBV4-1	TRBJ1-6	-	TRBD1	CASSRVLTGTGSSPLHF	TGCGCCAGCAGCCGCGTGCTGACCGGGACAGGGAGTTCACCCCTCCACTTT
TRBV27	TRBJ1-1	-	-	CASSFLQGTEAFF	TGTGCCAGCAGTTTTCTACAGGGAACTGAAGCTTTCTTT
TRBV11-2	TRBJ2-1	-	TRBD1	CATGGGQGINEQFF	TGTGCCACCGGAGGAGGACAGGGGATCAATGAGCAGTTCTTC
TRBV27	TRBJ1-1	-	TRBD1	CASSLTGGYTEAFF	TGTGCCAGCAGTCTGACAGGGGGTTACACTGAAGCTTTCTTT
TRBV2	TRBJ2-6	-	-	CALRRSEASRSSGANVLTF	TGTGCCCTACGGAGGTCTGAAGCTAGCCGAAGCTCTGGGGCCAACGTCCTGACTTTC
TRBV5-1	TRBJ1-2	-	TRBD1	CASSLSGTGIRPNYGYTF	TGCGCCAGCAGCTTGTCCGGGACAGGGATTAGACCTAACTATGGCTACACCTTC
TRBV21-1	TRBJ2-7	-	-	CASSNEQGVYEQYF	TGTGCCAGCAGCAACGAACAGGGCGTCTACGAGCAGTACTTC
TRBV6-6	TRBJ1-5	once	-	CASSYLVGLSNQPQHF	TGTGCCAGCAGTTACTTAGTGGGCTTGAGCAATCAGCCCCAGCATTTT
TRBV6-4	TRBJ2-1	many	TRBD2	CASSEGGGAGEQFF	TGTGCCAGCAGTGAGGGCGGGGGGGCCGGTGAGCAGTTCTTC
TRBV5-4	TRBJ1-5	-	TRBD1	CASSSGTGNNQPQHF	TGTGCCAGCAGCTCGGGGACAGGTAACAATCAGCCCCAGCATTTT
TRBV7-9	TRBJ2-3	-	-	CASSLAHSSTQYF	TGTGCCAGCAGCTTAGCGCATAGCTCCACGCAGTATTTT
TRBV6-4	TRBJ2-2	-	-	CASSYQGGGGELFF	TGTGCCAGCAGTTACCAGGGAGGAGGCGGGGAGCTGTTTTTT
TRBV4-1	TRBJ1-3	-	TRBD1	CASSPRDRDGNTIYF	TGCGCCAGCAGCCCCCGGGACAGGGATGGAAACACCATATATTTT
TRBV9	TRBJ2-7	-	-	CASSAAGGEQYF	TGTGCCAGCAGCGCGGCGGGTGGCGAGCAGTACTTC
TRBV7-9	TRBJ1-1	-	-	CASSLNSGERKAFF	TGTGCCAGCAGCTTAAATTCCGGGGAGCGGAAAGCTTTCTTT
TRBV19	TRBJ1-1	-	-	CASSPISTGDTEAFF	TGTGCCAGTAGTCCGATTTCCACCGGGGACACTGAAGCTTTCTTT
TRBV12-3/TRBV12-4	TRBJ1-2	once	-	CASTYDRGYGYTF	TGTGCCAGCACCTACGACAGAGGCTATGGCTACACCTTC
TRBV25-1	TRBJ2-2	-	-	CASSELRGGDTGELFF	TGTGCCAGCAGTGAACTGAGAGGGGGAGACACCGGGGAGCTGTTTTTT
TRBV6-1	TRBJ2-7	once	TRBD1	CASSEYGGQVTYEQYF	TGTGCCAGCAGTGAATACGGGGGACAGGTGACCTACGAGCAGTACTTC
TRBV4-1	TRBJ1-2	once	-	CASSQDNIRGSYGYTF	TGCGCCAGCAGCCAAGATAATATCAGGGGTTCCTATGGCTACACCTTC
TRBV7-8	TRBJ1-1	-	-	CASRRTRATEAFF	TGTGCCAGCAGGCGGACACGGGCCACTGAAGCTTTCTTT
TRBV9	TRBJ2-7	-	-	CASSPSPGFSYEQYF	TGTGCCAGCAGCCCAAGTCCCGGGTTCTCCTACGAGCAGTACTTC
TRBV7-9	TRBJ2-7	-	-	CASSKDSSYEQYF	TGTGCCAGCAGCAAAGACAGTTCCTACGAGCAGTACTTC
TRBV3-1/TRBV3-2	TRBJ1-1	-	-	CASSQEPQGGTEAFF	TGTGCCAGCAGCCAGGAACCACAGGGCGGCACTGAAGCTTTCTTT
TRBV11-3	TRBJ2-7	-	TRBD2	CASSWESGGGTYEQYF	TGTGCCAGCAGCTGGGAGAGCGGGGGAGGTACCTACGAGCAGTACTTC
TRBV7-9	TRBJ2-2	-	-	CASSRRLRPNTGELFF	TGTGCCAGCAGCCGGCGGCTACGCCCGAACACCGGGGAGCTGTTTTTT
TRBV7-8	TRBJ1-4	-	TRBD1	CASSLGGDSEKLFF	TGTGCCAGCAGCTTAGGGGGGGACAGCGAAAAACTGTTTTTT
TRBV18	TRBJ2-2	-	-	CASSPRGTANRELFF	TGTGCCAGCTCACCACGCGGGACGGCTAACCGGGAGCTGTTTTTT
TRBV11-2	TRBJ1-5	-	-	CASSLGPYTENSNQPQHF	TGTGCCAGCAGCTTAGGCCCGTATACAGAAAATAGCAATCAGCCCCAGCATTTT
TRBV6-5	TRBJ1-2	-	-	CAITEVGSRRGYTF	TGTGCCATCACCGAGGTCGGAAGTCGCCGTGGCTACACCTTC
TRBV27	TRBJ1-5	-	TRBD1	CASSRDRVQPQHF	TGTGCCAGCAGCCGCGACAGGGTCCAGCCCCAGCATTTT
TRBV2	TRBJ2-7	-	-	CASSPLSYEQYF	TGTGCCAGCAGTCCCCTCTCCTACGAGCAGTACTTC
TRBV3-1/TRBV3-2	TRBJ2-7	-	TRBD1	CASSPGQGFEEQYF	TGTGCCAGCAGTCCGGGACAGGGCTTCGAGGAGCAGTACTTC
TRBV6-5	TRBJ2-2	-	TRBD2	CASVSGGANTGELFF	TGTGCCTCTGTTAGCGGGGGGGCGAACACCGGGGAGCTGTTTTTT
TRBV6-5	TRBJ1-1	-	-	CASSSPREQNTEAFF	TGTGCCAGCAGCTCCCCCCGGGAACAGAACACTGAAGCTTTCTTT
TRBV6-6	TRBJ1-2	-	-	CASSNDGGYTF	TGTGCCAGCAGTAATGACGGGGGCTACACCTTC
TRBV3-1/TRBV3-2	TRBJ2-7	-	TRBD1	CASSLTGGRYEQYF	TGTGCCAGCAGCCTGACAGGGGGGAGATACGAGCAGTACTTC
TRBV11-2	TRBJ1-1	-	-	CASSLGLASPYTEAFF	TGTGCCAGCAGCTTAGGTTTGGCATCCCCTTACACTGAAGCTTTCTTT
TRBV5-1	TRBJ2-2	-	-	CASSWGGTGELFF	TGCGCCAGCAGCTGGGGCGGCACCGGGGAGCTGTTTTTT
TRBV5-1	TRBJ2-1	-	-	CASSFTSPTYNEQFF	TGCGCCAGCAGCTTCACTTCTCCTACCTACAATGAGCAGTTCTTC
TRBV19	TRBJ1-3	-	TRBD1	CASSISRTGSAGNTIYF	TGTGCCAGTAGTATTTCGCGGACAGGGTCGGCTGGAAACACCATATATTTT
TRBV5-1	TRBJ1-3	-	-	CASSDGGAGNTIYF	TGCGCCAGCAGCGACGGAGGGGCTGGAAACACCATATATTTT
TRBV5-4	TRBJ2-7	-	TRBD1	CASSGRDRDYEQYF	TGTGCCAGCAGCGGGCGGGACAGGGACTACGAGCAGTACTTC
TRBV6-1	TRBJ2-7	-	-	CASSEASRYSLYEQYF	TGTGCCAGCAGTGAAGCGTCCAGGTATAGTCTCTACGAGCAGTACTTC
TRBV28	TRBJ1-2	-	TRBD1	CASSTPGGPNYGYTF	TGTGCCAGCAGTACCCCAGGGGGCCCAAACTATGGCTACACCTTC
TRBV3-1/TRBV3-2	TRBJ2-3	-	-	CASSPYTDTQYF	TGTGCCAGCAGCCCTTACACAGATACGCAGTATTTT
TRBV4-3	TRBJ1-3	-	-	CASSQDPDTGYSGNTIYF	TGCGCCAGCAGCCAAGACCCGGATACAGGCTACTCTGGAAACACCATATATTTT
TRBV20-1	TRBJ1-1	-	-	CSASSAATMNTEAFF	TGCAGTGCTAGTAGCGCGGCCACCATGAACACTGAAGCTTTCTTT
TRBV2	TRBJ1-3	-	TRBD1	CASRRDSSGNTIYF	TGTGCCAGCAGGCGGGACAGTTCGGGAAACACCATATATTTT
TRBV27	TRBJ2-7	-	-	CASSSSSGTLDYEQYF	TGTGCCAGCAGTTCCAGCTCCGGGACTCTGGACTACGAGCAGTACTTC
TRBV30	TRBJ2-5	-	TRBD2	CAWSRTSGGDTQYF	TGTGCCTGGAGTCGGACTAGCGGGGGCGACACCCAGTACTTC
TRBV18	TRBJ1-2	-	-	CASSPGLASNYGYTF	TGTGCCAGCTCACCAGGTCTAGCCTCTAACTATGGCTACACCTTC
TRBV5-4	TRBJ2-7	-	TRBD1	CASSEPGTGHHEQYF	TGTGCCAGCAGCGAACCCGGGACAGGGCACCACGAGCAGTACTTC
TRBV5-1	TRBJ2-5	-	-	CASSLGLAYQETQYF	TGCGCCAGCAGCTTGGGCCTAGCGTACCAAGAGACCCAGTACTTC